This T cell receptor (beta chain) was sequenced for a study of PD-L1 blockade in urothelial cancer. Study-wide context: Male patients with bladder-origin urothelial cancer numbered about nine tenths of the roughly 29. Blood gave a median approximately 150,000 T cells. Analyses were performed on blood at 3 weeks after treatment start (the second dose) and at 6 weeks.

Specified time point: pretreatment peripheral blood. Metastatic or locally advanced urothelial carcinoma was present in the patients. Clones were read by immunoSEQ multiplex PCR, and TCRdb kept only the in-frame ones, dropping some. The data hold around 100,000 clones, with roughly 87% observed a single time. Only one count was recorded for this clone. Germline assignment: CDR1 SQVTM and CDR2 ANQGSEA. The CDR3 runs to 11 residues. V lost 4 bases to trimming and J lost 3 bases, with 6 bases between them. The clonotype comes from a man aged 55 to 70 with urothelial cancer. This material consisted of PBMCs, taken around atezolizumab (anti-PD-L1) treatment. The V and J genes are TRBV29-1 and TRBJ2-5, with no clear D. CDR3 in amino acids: CSVGSEETQYF. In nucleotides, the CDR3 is TGCAGCGTTGGGTCAGAAGAGACCCAGTACTTC.